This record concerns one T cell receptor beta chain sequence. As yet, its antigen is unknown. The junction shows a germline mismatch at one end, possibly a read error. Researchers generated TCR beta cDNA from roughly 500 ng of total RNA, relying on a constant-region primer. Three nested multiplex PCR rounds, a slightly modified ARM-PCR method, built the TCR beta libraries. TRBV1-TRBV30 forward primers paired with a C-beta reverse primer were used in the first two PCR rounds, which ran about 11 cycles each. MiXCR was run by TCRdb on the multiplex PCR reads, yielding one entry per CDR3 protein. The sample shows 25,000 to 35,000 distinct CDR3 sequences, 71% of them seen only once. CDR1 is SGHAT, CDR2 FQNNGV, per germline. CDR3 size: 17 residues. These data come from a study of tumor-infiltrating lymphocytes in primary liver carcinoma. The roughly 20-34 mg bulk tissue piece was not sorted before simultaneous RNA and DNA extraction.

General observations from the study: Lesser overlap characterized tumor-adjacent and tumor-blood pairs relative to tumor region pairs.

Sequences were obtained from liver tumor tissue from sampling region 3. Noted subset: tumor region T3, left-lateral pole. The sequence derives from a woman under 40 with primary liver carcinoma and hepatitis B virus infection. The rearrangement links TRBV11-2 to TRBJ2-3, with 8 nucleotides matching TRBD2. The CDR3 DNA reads TGTACCAGCAGCCATCGAGGGAGCGGGAGCCTCAGAGATACGCAGTATTTC. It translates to CTSSHRGSGSLRDTQYF.